What follows describes a single T cell receptor beta chain. These data come from a study of OX40 agonist ivuxolimab in advanced cancers. Study-wide background: Those treated in dose escalation had hepatocellular carcinoma, melanoma, renal cell cancer or head and neck cancer.

This CDR3 has 16 amino acids. V was clipped by 4 bases and J by 7 bases; unmatched bases: 12. Germline CDR1 SGHRS, CDR2 YFSETQ. The assay was immunoSEQ multiplex PCR, and TCRdb's table has in-frame clones only and misses some. The data show approximately 59,000 clones, 85% seen once. The source material was CD4+ or CD8+ T cells sorted from blood, sampled in a trial of the OX40 agonist ivuxolimab. The chain has TRBV5-1 and TRBJ2-1; TRBD2 matches at 9 bases. This receptor was taken from an adult with an advanced solid tumor such as melanoma, head and neck, liver or kidney cancer. CDR3 in DNA: TGCGCCAGCAGCCCTTTTCCGACTAGCGGAGTGAATGAGCAGTTCTTC. Protein: CASSPFPTSGVNEQFF.